This T cell receptor (beta chain) derives from a study of identical twins. MiXCR, applied by TCRdb to the 5' RACE reads, yields one record per CDR3 protein. The sample lists approximately 670,000 distinct CDR3 sequences, around 5.7% seen once, with 1.5% to 2% in the top ten. Study-level findings and limits: Insertions were reduced in abundant cord blood beta clonotypes but not in memory repertoires. Zero-insertion analyses were open to partial confounding by invariant MAIT and iNKT cells.

This clonotype was seen at least ten times. Its specificity is unknown. Every one of the donors was a healthy Caucasian. The specimen sequenced was naive T cells sorted from blood. The source of this sequence is a man aged 18 to 29 in good health.

The CDR3: CASSRFRGVRTDTQYF. CDR3 nucleotide sequence: TGTGCCAGCAGTCGATTTAGGGGAGTCCGGACAGATACGCAGTATTTT. V and J are TRBV6-1 and TRBJ2-3; possibly TRBD1 or TRBD2 for D (5 bases each). CDR1 is MNHNS and CDR2 is SASEGT in the germline V gene. The V and J ends lost 5 bases and 3 bases respectively, with 18 bases between them. The CDR3 is 16 amino acids.